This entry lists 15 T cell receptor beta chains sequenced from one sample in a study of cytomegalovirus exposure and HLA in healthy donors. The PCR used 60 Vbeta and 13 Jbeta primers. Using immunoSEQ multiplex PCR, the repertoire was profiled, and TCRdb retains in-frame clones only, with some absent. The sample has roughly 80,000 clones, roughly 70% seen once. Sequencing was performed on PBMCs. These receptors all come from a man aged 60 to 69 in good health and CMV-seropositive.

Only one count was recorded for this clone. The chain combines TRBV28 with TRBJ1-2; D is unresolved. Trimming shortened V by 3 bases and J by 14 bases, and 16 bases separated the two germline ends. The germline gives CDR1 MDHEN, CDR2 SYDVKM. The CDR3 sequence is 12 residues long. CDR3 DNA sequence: TGTGCCAGCAGTTTTAGCGCCCTAAACCCTACCTTC. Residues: CASSFSALNPTF.

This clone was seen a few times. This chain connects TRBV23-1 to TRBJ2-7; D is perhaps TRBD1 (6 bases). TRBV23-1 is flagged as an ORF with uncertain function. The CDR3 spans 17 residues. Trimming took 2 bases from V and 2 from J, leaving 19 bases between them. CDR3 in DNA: TGCGCCAGCAGTCAAGCGCCTCGACAGGTTGGGGCCTACGAGCAGTACTTC. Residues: CASSQAPRQVGAYEQYF.

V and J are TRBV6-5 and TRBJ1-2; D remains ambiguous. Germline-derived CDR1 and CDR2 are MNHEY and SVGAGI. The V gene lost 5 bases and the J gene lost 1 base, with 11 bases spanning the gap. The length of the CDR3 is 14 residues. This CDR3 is CASSRAEDNYGYTF. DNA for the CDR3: TGTGCCAGCAGTCGGGCGGAGGATAACTATGGCTACACCTTC.

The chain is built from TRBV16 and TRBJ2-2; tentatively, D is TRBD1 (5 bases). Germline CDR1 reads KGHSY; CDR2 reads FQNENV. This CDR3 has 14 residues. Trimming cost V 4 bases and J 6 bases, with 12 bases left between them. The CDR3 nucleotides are TGTGCCAGCAGCCGGAACGCAGGGTCCGGGGAGCTGTTTTTT. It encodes CASSRNAGSGELFF.

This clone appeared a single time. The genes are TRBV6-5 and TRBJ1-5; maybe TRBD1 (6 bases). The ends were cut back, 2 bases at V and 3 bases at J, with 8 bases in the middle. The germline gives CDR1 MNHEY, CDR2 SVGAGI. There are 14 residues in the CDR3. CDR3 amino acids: CASSYGQLNQPQHF. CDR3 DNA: TGTGCCAGCAGTTACGGACAGCTCAATCAGCCCCAGCATTTT.

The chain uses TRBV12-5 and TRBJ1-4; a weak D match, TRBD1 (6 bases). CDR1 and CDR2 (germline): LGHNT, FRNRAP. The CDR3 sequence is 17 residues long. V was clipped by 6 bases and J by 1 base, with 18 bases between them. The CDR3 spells CASGWNRVEGTNEKLFF. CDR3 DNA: TGTGCTAGTGGCTGGAACAGGGTTGAGGGAACTAATGAAAAACTGTTTTTT.

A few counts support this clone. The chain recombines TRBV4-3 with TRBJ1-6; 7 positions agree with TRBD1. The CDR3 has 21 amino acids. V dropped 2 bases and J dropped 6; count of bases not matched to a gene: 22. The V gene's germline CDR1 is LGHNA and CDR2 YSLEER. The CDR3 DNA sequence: TGCGCCAGCAGCCAACCGAACCAAACCGGGACAGAGCACCCGGGTAATTCACCCCTCCACTTT. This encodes CASSQPNQTGTEHPGNSPLHF.

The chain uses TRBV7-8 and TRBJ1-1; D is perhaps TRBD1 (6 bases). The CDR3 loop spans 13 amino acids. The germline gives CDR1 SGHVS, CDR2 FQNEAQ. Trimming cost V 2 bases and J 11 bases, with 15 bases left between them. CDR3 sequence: CASSLTARGRAFF. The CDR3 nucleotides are TGTGCCAGCAGCTTAACGGCCAGGGGTAGGGCTTTCTTT. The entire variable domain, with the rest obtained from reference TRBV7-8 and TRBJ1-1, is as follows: GAGVSQSPRYKVAKRGQDVALRCDPISGHVSLFWYQQALGQGPEFLTYFQNEAQLDKSGLPSDRFFAERPEGSVSTLKIQRTQQEDSAVYLCASSLTARGRAFFGQGTRLTVV.

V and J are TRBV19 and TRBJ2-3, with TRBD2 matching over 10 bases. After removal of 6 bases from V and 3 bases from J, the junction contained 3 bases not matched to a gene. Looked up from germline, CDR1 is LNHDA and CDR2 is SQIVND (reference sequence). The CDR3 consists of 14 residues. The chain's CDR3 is CASRPGLATDTQYF. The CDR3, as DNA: TGTGCCAGTAGGCCGGGACTAGCGACAGATACGCAGTATTTT.

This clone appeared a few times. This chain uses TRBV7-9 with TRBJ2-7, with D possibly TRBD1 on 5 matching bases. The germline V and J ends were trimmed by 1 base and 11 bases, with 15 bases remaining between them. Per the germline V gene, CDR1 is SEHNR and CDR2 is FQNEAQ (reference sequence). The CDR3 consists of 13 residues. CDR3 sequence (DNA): TGTGCCAGCAGCTTAGGGGGCGGCAATCCGGAGTACTTC. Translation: CASSLGGGNPEYF.

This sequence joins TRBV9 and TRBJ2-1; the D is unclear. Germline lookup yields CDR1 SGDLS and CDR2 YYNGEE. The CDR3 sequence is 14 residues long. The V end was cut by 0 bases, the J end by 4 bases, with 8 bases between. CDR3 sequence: CASSVAPGYNEQFF. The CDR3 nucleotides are TGTGCCAGCAGCGTAGCTCCAGGATACAATGAGCAGTTCTTC.

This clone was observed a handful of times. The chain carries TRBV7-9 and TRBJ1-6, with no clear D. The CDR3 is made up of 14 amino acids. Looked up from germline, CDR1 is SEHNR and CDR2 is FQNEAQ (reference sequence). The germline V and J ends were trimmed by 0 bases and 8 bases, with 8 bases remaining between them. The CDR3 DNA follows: TGTGCCAGCAGCTTAGCGACGGGGTATTCACCCCTCCACTTT. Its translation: CASSLATGYSPLHF.

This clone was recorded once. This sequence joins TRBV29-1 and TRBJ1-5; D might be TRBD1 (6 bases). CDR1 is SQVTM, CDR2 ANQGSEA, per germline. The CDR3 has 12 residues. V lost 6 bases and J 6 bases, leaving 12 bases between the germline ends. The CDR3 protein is CSVSGAGQPQHF. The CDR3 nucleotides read TGCAGCGTATCAGGGGCGGGTCAGCCCCAGCATTTT.

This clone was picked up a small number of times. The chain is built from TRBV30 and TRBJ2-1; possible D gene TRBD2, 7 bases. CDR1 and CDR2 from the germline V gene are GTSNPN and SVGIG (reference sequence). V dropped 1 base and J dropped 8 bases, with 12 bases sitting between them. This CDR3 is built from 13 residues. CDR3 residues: CAWSEGGIYEQFF. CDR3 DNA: TGTGCCTGGAGTGAGGGGGGGATCTATGAGCAGTTCTTC. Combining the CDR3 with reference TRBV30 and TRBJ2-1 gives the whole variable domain SQTIHQWPATLVQPVGSPLSLECTVEGTSNPNLYWYRQAAGRGLQLLFYSVGIGQISSEVPQNLSASRPQDRQFILSSKKLLLSDSGFYLCAWSEGGIYEQFFGPGTRLTVL.

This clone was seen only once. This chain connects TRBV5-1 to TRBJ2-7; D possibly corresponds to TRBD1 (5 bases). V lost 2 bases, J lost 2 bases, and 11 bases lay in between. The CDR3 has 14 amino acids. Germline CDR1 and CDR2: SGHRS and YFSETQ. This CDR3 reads CASSFQGSPYEQYF. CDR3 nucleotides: TGCGCCAGCAGCTTCCAGGGTAGTCCCTACGAGCAGTACTTC. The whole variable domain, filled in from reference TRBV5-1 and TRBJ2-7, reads KAGVTQTPRYLIKTRGQQVTLSCSPISGHRSVSWYQQTPGQGLQFLFEYFSETQRNKGNFPGRFSGRQFSNSRSEMNVSTLELGDSALYLCASSFQGSPYEQYFGPGTRLTVT.